This TCR beta chain appears in the sequencing data of a study of cytotoxic CD8 clonotypes in ibrutinib-treated CLL. Looking at the study overall: Patient counts were some 11 relapsed/refractory, around 15 treatment-naive and 17 to 18 IGHV unmutated. Study conclusions and caveats: Age-matched healthy donor levels were exceeded by baseline clonality, which tracked circulating CD8+ T-cell counts. Progressing patients had sampling times that differed from those of sustained-remission patients.

Some clones are missing from TCRdb's copy, which holds only in-frame ones; the method was immunoSEQ multiplex PCR. This sample has about 50,000 clones, with 57% found just once. Turning to this clone: No antigen is known for it.

Germline CDR1 and CDR2: SNHLY and FYNNEI. V lost 2 bases and J lost 4; bases outside the gene matches: 7. The CDR3 covers 16 residues. Sequenced here: PBMCs, sampled after 24 months of ibrutinib treatment. This sequence was found in a human donor with chronic lymphocytic leukemia. The chain joins TRBV2 to TRBJ2-3; 9 bases are shared with TRBD2. The CDR3 is CASSEPLAGLSDTQYF. In DNA, the CDR3 is TGTGCCAGCAGTGAACCCCTAGCGGGGTTGTCAGATACGCAGTATTTT.